This passage covers 27 T cell receptor beta chains from one sample sequenced in a study of OX40 agonist ivuxolimab in advanced cancers. Profiled with immunoSEQ multiplex PCR; TCRdb holds only in-frame clones, not every one. The repertoire has tens of thousands of clones, about 90% of them found once; the top ten carry about 45%. This sample comprised CD4+ or CD8+ T cells sorted from blood, obtained in a trial of the OX40 agonist ivuxolimab. The receptor set was obtained from an adult with an advanced solid tumor such as melanoma, head and neck, liver or kidney cancer.

This chain links TRBV27 with TRBJ2-3; 7 positions agree with TRBD1. Germline CDR1 and CDR2: MNHEY and SMNVEV (reference sequence). This CDR3 is 14 amino acids long. Trimming at V came to 5 bases and at J to 2 bases, leaving 4 bases not matched to a gene. Here the CDR3 reads CASSLGQTTDTQYF. The CDR3 DNA reads TGTGCCAGCAGTCTGGGACAGACCACAGATACGCAGTATTTT.

The J gene is TRBJ2-7, the V gene TRBV6-5, with D maybe TRBD2 (5 bases). CDR3 length equals 12 residues. The germline gives CDR1 MNHEY, CDR2 SVGAGI. V was pared by 5 bases and J by 7 bases, with 12 bases between. The CDR3, as DNA: TGTGCCAGCAGTGGGCCTTCGGGGGAGCAGTACTTC. This encodes CASSGPSGEQYF.

In DNA, the CDR3 is TGTGCCACCGACCAGATGGGGAGCCCAGAGACCCAGTACTTC. It specifies CATDQMGSPETQYF. The chain carries TRBV15 and TRBJ2-5, with a tentative D call TRBD2 (5 bases). This CDR3 region has 14 residues. The V gene's germline CDR1 is LNHNV and CDR2 YYDKDF (reference sequence). Between the trimmed V and J ends, which lost 8 bases and 4 bases, there was a span of 17 bases.

The chain joins TRBV9 to TRBJ1-2; D may be TRBD1 (6 bases). The CDR3 loop spans 13 amino acids. CDR1 and CDR2 from the germline V gene are SGDLS and YYNGEE. Trimming stripped 3 bases from V and 2 bases from J, with 8 bases between. Here the CDR3 reads CASSGDRNYGYTF. As DNA, the CDR3 is TGTGCCAGCAGCGGCGACAGGAACTATGGCTACACCTTC.

The chain combines TRBV27 with TRBJ2-7; 7 bases fit TRBD1. Losses at the gene ends were 5 bases for V and 3 bases for J; bases not matched to a gene: 7. Germline V lookup: CDR1 MNHEY, CDR2 SMNVEV (reference sequence). This CDR3 has 14 residues. The chain's CDR3 is CASSPRDSYYEQYF. CDR3 DNA sequence: TGTGCCAGCAGTCCCCGGGACAGCTACTACGAGCAGTACTTC.

The chain uses TRBV30 and TRBJ1-6, with D uncertain. Between the trimmed V and J ends, which lost 0 bases and 10 bases, there was a span of 10 bases. This CDR3 region has 13 residues. Germline-derived CDR1 and CDR2 are GTSNPN and SVGIG (reference sequence). The CDR3 coding sequence is TGTGCCTGGAGTGTACTAGGGCTATCACCCCTCCACTTT. This encodes CAWSVLGLSPLHF.

The gene calls are TRBV13 and TRBJ1-1, with TRBD1 matching 8 bases. The CDR3 has 15 residues. Trimming cost V 4 bases and J 0 bases; bases outside gene matches: 4. The germline V gene encodes CDR1 PRHDT and CDR2 FYEKMQ (reference sequence). CDR3 sequence reads: CASSSWTGLNTEAFF. In nucleotides, the CDR3 is TGTGCCAGCAGCTCTTGGACAGGGTTGAACACTGAAGCTTTCTTT.

The rearrangement links TRBV28 to TRBJ1-2; 12 bases fit TRBD1. Germline V gene data show CDR1 as MDHEN and CDR2 as SYDVKM. The CDR3 is made up of 18 amino acids. V lost 3 bases, J lost 5 bases, and 13 bases stayed unmatched. CDR3 nucleotide sequence: TGTGCCAGCAGTTTCGGGACAGGGGGCCCCGGAGGAGAGTATGGCTACACCTTC. Translated, it gives CASSFGTGGPGGEYGYTF.

This clone was picked up a small number of times. The chain links TRBV9 to TRBJ1-1; D is possibly TRBD1 (5 bases). CDR3 length: 13 residues. Per the germline V gene, CDR1 is SGDLS and CDR2 is YYNGEE. V was clipped by 7 bases and J by 6 bases, with 16 bases between them. The CDR3 nucleotides read TGTGCCAGCGCCGGCAGGGAGGGCCCTGAAGCTTTCTTT. This gives the protein CASAGREGPEAFF.

This clone was counted once. The V gene is TRBV2, the J gene TRBJ2-1; a possible D gene is TRBD1 (6 bases). Trimming cost V 4 bases and J 6 bases, with 16 bases left between them. Germline lookup yields CDR1 SNHLY and CDR2 FYNNEI. CDR3 length equals 15 residues. The CDR3 nucleotides are TGTGCCAGCAGTGGGATTGAGACAGGCACCAATGAGCAGTTCTTC. Translation gives CASSGIETGTNEQFF.

CDR3 in DNA: TGTGCCAGCAGCTTTTCAGCGGGGGACTACGAGCAGTACTTC. It encodes CASSFSAGDYEQYF. The J gene is TRBJ2-7, the V gene TRBV11-2; 8 bases are shared with TRBD2. The CDR3 has 14 amino acids. Germline trimming cut 3 bases from V and 3 bases from J; bases unmatched to any gene: 4. From germline, CDR1 is SGHAT and CDR2 FQNNGV. Together with reference TRBV11-2 and TRBJ2-7, the CDR3 gives the full variable domain: EAGVAQSPRYKIIEKRQSVAFWCNPISGHATLYWYQQILGQGPKLLIQFQNNGVVDDSQLPKDRFSAERLKGVDSTLKIQPAKLEDSAVYLCASSFSAGDYEQYFGPGTRLTVT.

V gene TRBV5-6 combines with J gene TRBJ2-7; a weak D match, TRBD1 (5 bases). CDR1 SGHDT and CDR2 YYEEEE come from the germline V gene. The CDR3 is 12 residues long. The V end lost 4 bases, the J end lost 6 bases, and 11 bases lay between the germline ends. The CDR3 sequence: CASSVSGPEQYF. DNA for the CDR3: TGTGCCAGCAGCGTCTCAGGGCCCGAGCAGTACTTC.

The chain couples TRBV7-6 to TRBJ1-3; 9 bases agree with TRBD1. The V gene's germline CDR1 is SGHVS and CDR2 FNYEAQ. The CDR3 has 18 amino acids. Unmatched junction bases numbered 14, after V lost 3 bases and J lost 5 bases. CDR3 residues: CASSFRNPGQGTRNTIYF. The CDR3 DNA is TGTGCCAGCAGCTTTCGTAACCCGGGACAGGGTACAAGAAACACCATATATTTT. The whole variable domain, remainder taken from reference TRBV7-6 and TRBJ1-3, is GAGVSQSPRYKVTKRGQDVALRCDPISGHVSLYWYRQALGQGPEFLTYFNYEAQQDKSGLPNDRFSAERPEGSISTLTIQRTEQRDSAMYRCASSFRNPGQGTRNTIYFGEGSWLTVV.

The chain is built from TRBV30 and TRBJ2-7; D possibly corresponds to TRBD2 (5 bases). The CDR3 has 14 amino acids. With 5 bases removed from V and 4 bases from J, the gap between germline ends came to 18 bases. Per the germline V gene, CDR1 is GTSNPN and CDR2 is SVGIG (reference sequence). CDR3 bases: TGTGCCTGGCGTGGGAGCTCTACCCTATACGAGCAGTACTTC. Translating it yields CAWRGSSTLYEQYF. The variable domain in full, completed from reference TRBV30 and TRBJ2-7, reads SQTIHQWPATLVQPVGSPLSLECTVEGTSNPNLYWYRQAAGRGLQLLFYSVGIGQISSEVPQNLSASRPQDRQFILSSKKLLLSDSGFYLCAWRGSSTLYEQYFGPGTRLTVT.

V is TRBV28 and J is TRBJ2-5, with 7 nucleotides matching TRBD2. The CDR3 loop spans 15 amino acids. Per the germline V gene, CDR1 is MDHEN and CDR2 is SYDVKM. V trimming: 4 bases; J trimming: 2 bases; junction bases outside the gene matches: 7. The CDR3 loop is CASSSSWGGQETQYF. CDR3 bases: TGTGCCAGCAGTTCAAGCTGGGGGGGGCAAGAGACCCAGTACTTC.

This sequence joins TRBV30 and TRBJ2-2; perhaps D is TRBD1 or TRBD2 (6 bases each). V dropped 4 bases and J dropped 3 bases, with 9 bases sitting between them. This CDR3 is built from 13 residues. The germline V gene has CDR1 GTSNPN and CDR2 SVGIG (reference sequence). The CDR3: CAWTRGDTGELFF. The CDR3 DNA follows: TGTGCCTGGACTAGGGGGGACACCGGGGAGCTGTTTTTT.

About this clone itself: The junction and the germline gene differ at one end; a read error may be behind it. The CDR3 DNA reads TGTGCCAGCAGCCTAGGGGGAGGCACAGATACGCAGTATTTT. This encodes CASSLGGGTDTQYF. The chain employs TRBV13 and TRBJ2-3; TRBD1 is a possible D gene (6 bases). Germline lookup yields CDR1 PRHDT and CDR2 FYEKMQ (reference sequence). The CDR3 consists of 14 residues. Based on the CDR3 plus reference TRBV13 and TRBJ2-3, the full variable domain is AAGVIQSPRHLIKEKRETATLKCYPIPRHDTVYWYQQGPGQDPQFLISFYEKMQSDKGSIPDRFSAQQFSDYHSELNMSSLELGDSALYFCASSLGGGTDTQYFGPGTRLTVL.

The chain recombines TRBV30 with TRBJ2-3, with 8 bases aligning to TRBD2. V dropped 2 bases and J dropped 14; count of bases not matched to a gene: 9. This CDR3 is built from 12 residues. Germline V gene data show CDR1 as GTSNPN and CDR2 as SVGIG (reference sequence). CDR3 in DNA: TGTGCCTGGAGTCAATCGGGAGGGGGGAGGTATTTT. The encoded protein is CAWSQSGGGRYF.

This clone has a handful of counts. The CDR3 spells CASSDGRDENTEAFF. In DNA, the CDR3 is TGTGCCAGCAGTGATGGCAGGGATGAGAACACTGAAGCTTTCTTT. The V and J genes are TRBV2 and TRBJ1-1, with D possibly matching TRBD1 (5 bases). Germline V gene sequence: CDR1 SNHLY, CDR2 FYNNEI. V lost 3 bases to trimming and J lost 1 base, with 12 bases between them. This CDR3 contains 15 residues.

This chain joins TRBV7-9 and TRBJ2-3; 7 bases fit TRBD2. V shed 5 bases, J shed 5 bases, and the junction held 4 bases outside the gene matches. Per the germline V gene, CDR1 is SEHNR and CDR2 is FQNEAQ (reference sequence). There are 13 residues in the CDR3. CDR3 DNA sequence: TGTGCCAGCAGCGACGGACTAGGAGATACGCAGTATTTT. Its protein product is CASSDGLGDTQYF.

The V gene is TRBV28, the J gene TRBJ1-5; weak D call: TRBD1 (6 bases). Trimming removed 5 bases at V and 0 bases at J, with 14 bases between. This CDR3 has 16 residues. CDR1 and CDR2 from the germline V gene are MDHEN and SYDVKM. The CDR3 DNA is TGTGCCAGCAGTCCGACCGGGGGCGGTAGCAATCAGCCCCAGCATTTT. It yields the protein CASSPTGGGSNQPQHF.

Points on this clone: A read error may produce the germline difference seen at one junction end. The gene calls are TRBV6-5 and TRBJ2-5, with a weak D call TRBD1 (6 bases). Germline V CDR1 and CDR2: MNHEY, SVGAGI. This CDR3 has 15 residues. The CDR3 sequence is CASSYSTGTQETQYF. The CDR3 region has the DNA TGTGCCAGCAGTTACTCAACAGGGACCCAAGAAACCCAGTACTTC.

J is TRBJ2-7 and V is TRBV27; D gene ambiguous. This CDR3 region has 14 residues. The V and J ends lost 3 bases and 6 bases respectively, with 15 bases between them. Germline loops: CDR1 MNHEY, CDR2 SMNVEV (reference sequence). CDR3 sequence reads: CASSFGLSGSEQYF. The CDR3 DNA sequence: TGTGCCAGCAGTTTTGGGTTGAGTGGCAGCGAGCAGTACTTC.

V and J are TRBV30 and TRBJ2-1; weak D call: TRBD1 (6 bases). Trimming pared 3 bases from V and 0 bases from J, leaving 15 bases between. Looked up from germline, CDR1 is GTSNPN and CDR2 is SVGIG (reference sequence). CDR3 length: 16 amino acids. The CDR3 DNA reads as TGTGCCTGGAGGTTTGGGACACCCGTCTCCTACAATGAGCAGTTCTTC. Translation gives CAWRFGTPVSYNEQFF.

This rearrangement joins TRBV19 to TRBJ2-7; 7 positions match TRBD1. V was clipped by 0 bases and J by 1 base; unmatched bases: 3. Germline-derived CDR1 and CDR2 are LNHDA and SQIVND (reference sequence). This CDR3 has 15 residues. The chain's CDR3 is CASSIEGGLSYEQYF. The DNA of the CDR3 is TGTGCCAGTAGTATAGAAGGGGGCCTATCCTACGAGCAGTACTTC. Filled out from reference TRBV19 and TRBJ2-7, the complete variable domain reads DGGITQSPKYLFRKEGQNVTLSCEQNLNHDAMYWYRQDPGQGLRLIYYSQIVNDFQKGDIAEGYSVSREKKESFPLTVTSAQKNPTAFYLCASSIEGGLSYEQYFGPGTRLTVT.

CDR3 sequence (DNA): TGTGCCAGCAGGGGGACAGGGGGTCGGCTGTCAGAGACCCAGTACTTC. Its translation: CASRGTGGRLSETQYF. The chain carries TRBV28 and TRBJ2-5, with TRBD1 matching 11 bases. Germline loops: CDR1 MDHEN, CDR2 SYDVKM. The CDR3 consists of 16 residues. V was clipped by 6 bases and J by 4 bases; unmatched bases: 10.

This clone was observed a few times. This rearrangement joins TRBV4-3 to TRBJ2-1; either TRBD1 or TRBD2 may supply D (5 bases each). Trimming shortened V by 1 base and J by 6 bases, and 10 bases separated the two germline ends. This CDR3 comprises 14 residues. Per germline, CDR1 LGHNA and CDR2 YSLEER. The CDR3 DNA follows: TGCGCCAGCAGCCAAGCCGAGGGGTTCAATGAGCAGTTCTTC. Its protein product is CASSQAEGFNEQFF.